A selection of T cell receptor beta chains follows, all from one sample in a study of T cell responses to AZD1222 COVID-19 vaccine. Repertoires were generated with immunoSEQ multiplex PCR, while TCRdb's copy carries only in-frame clones and drops some. The sample contains about 180,000 clones, approximately 91% of which appear only once. Sequences were derived from peripheral blood, sampled on day 0 of AZD1222 vaccination. The receptors shown here come from an adult in good health. Each CDR3 is given with its conserved first and last residue. D genes are given only for firm matches. Expanded clones get a size class; other rows say once, few or many, or leave the size out.

TRBJ2-1	TRBV7-8	-	-	CASSSVAWPEQFF	TGTGCCAGCAGCTCGGTAGCGTGGCCTGAGCAGTTCTTC
TRBJ1-2	TRBV9	-	TRBD1	CASSVVGQGAVGYTF	TGTGCCAGCAGCGTAGTTGGGCAGGGGGCGGTTGGCTACACCTTC
TRBJ1-5	TRBV6-5	-	-	CASSPAGSNQPQHF	TGTGCCAGCAGCCCGGCCGGGAGCAATCAGCCCCAGCATTTT
TRBJ1-5	TRBV29-1	-	-	CSVLSPYGPQHF	TGCAGCGTCTTATCCCCTTATGGGCCCCAGCATTTT
TRBJ1-1	TRBV30	-	-	CAWSMGAEAFF	TGTGCCTGGAGCATGGGGGCTGAAGCTTTCTTT
TRBJ1-1	TRBV2	-	-	CASPLGVNTEAFF	TGTGCCAGTCCATTAGGGGTAAATACTGAAGCTTTCTTT
TRBJ2-1	TRBV11-2	-	TRBD2	CASSPVTSGYNEQFF	TGTGCCAGCAGCCCCGTTACTAGCGGGTACAATGAGCAGTTCTTC
TRBJ1-6	TRBV6-2/TRBV6-3	-	TRBD1	CASSYSRGTGNSPLHF	TGTGCCAGCAGTTACTCGAGAGGGACAGGCAATTCACCCCTCCACTTT
TRBJ2-3	TRBV5-4	-	TRBD2	CASSSKFGGTDTQYF	TGTGCCAGCAGTTCAAAATTCGGGGGGACAGATACGCAGTATTTT
TRBJ1-2	TRBV6-5	-	TRBD1	CASSYSAGQGGYTF	TGTGCCAGCAGTTACTCAGCGGGACAGGGGGGCTACACCTTC
TRBJ2-1	TRBV6-2/TRBV6-3	-	TRBD2	CASSYGLAGGNEQFF	TGTGCCAGCAGTTATGGACTAGCGGGAGGCAATGAGCAGTTCTTC
TRBJ1-5	TRBV28	-	-	CASSPVGATEDSNQPQHF	TGTGCCAGCAGCCCCGTTGGTGCAACGGAAGATAGCAATCAGCCCCAGCATTTT
TRBJ1-1	TRBV11-2	-	-	CASSLVAPEAFF	TGTGCCAGCAGCTTAGTCGCCCCTGAAGCTTTCTTT
TRBJ2-1	TRBV24-1	-	TRBD2	CATSGDPGLDQFF	TGTGCCACCAGTGGGGACCCGGGACTAGATCAGTTCTTC
TRBJ1-4	TRBV4-3	-	-	CASSRNPLGVEKLFF	TGCGCCAGCAGCCGAAACCCCTTAGGGGTTGAAAAACTGTTTTTT
TRBJ2-2	TRBV6-5	-	TRBD1	CASSRTGENTGELFF	TGTGCCAGCAGCCGGACAGGGGAAAACACCGGGGAGCTGTTTTTT
TRBJ1-2	TRBV28	-	TRBD1	CASSLRQGAAWGYTF	TGTGCCAGCAGTTTGAGGCAGGGGGCCGCGTGGGGCTACACCTTC
TRBJ2-5	TRBV24-1	-	TRBD1	CAPETGTGATQYF	TGTGCCCCAGAAACCGGGACAGGGGCGACCCAGTACTTC
TRBJ2-7	TRBV28	once	-	CASRGHGGAYEQYF	TGTGCCAGCAGGGGACATGGAGGGGCCTACGAGCAGTACTTC
TRBJ1-5	TRBV6-1	-	-	CASSEMGYSNQPQHF	TGTGCCAGCAGTGAAATGGGCTATAGCAATCAGCCCCAGCATTTT
TRBJ1-1	TRBV6-2/TRBV6-3	-	-	CASSYGQGANTEAFF	TGTGCCAGCAGTTACGGGCAGGGAGCAAACACTGAAGCTTTCTTT
TRBJ1-1	TRBV7-9	-	-	CASNLGAFF	TGTGCCAGCAACCTAGGAGCTTTCTTT
TRBJ2-5	TRBV9	-	-	CASTQGGLRKETQYF	TGTGCCAGCACGCAAGGGGGGCTCCGTAAAGAGACCCAGTACTTC
TRBJ1-1	TRBV7-9	-	-	CVPHRAIPEAFF	TGTGTCCCTCACAGGGCTATACCTGAAGCTTTCTTT
TRBJ2-3	TRBV6-5	-	TRBD2	CASRGGATTTDTQYF	TGTGCCAGCCGGGGGGGGGCCACAACCACAGATACGCAGTATTTT
TRBJ1-1	TRBV15	few	-	CATSRDWGSEAFF	TGTGCCACCAGCAGAGATTGGGGAAGTGAAGCTTTCTTT
TRBJ2-4	TRBV15	-	-	CATRGDTEIQYF	TGTGCCACGAGGGGGGATACGGAAATTCAGTACTTC
TRBJ2-7	TRBV4-1	-	-	CASSQTGPYEQYF	TGCGCCAGCAGCCAAACAGGCCCCTACGAGCAGTACTTC
TRBJ2-7	TRBV4-1	-	-	CASSQKTEYEQYF	TGCGCCAGCAGCCAAAAGACAGAGTACGAGCAGTACTTC
TRBJ1-6	TRBV5-4	-	TRBD1	CASSPQQGMNSPLHF	TGTGCCAGCAGTCCTCAACAGGGGATGAATTCACCCCTCCACTTT
TRBJ2-7	TRBV5-1	-	TRBD1	CASSVGGSYDRGSYEQYF	TGCGCCAGCAGCGTGGGGGGATCATACGACAGGGGATCTTACGAGCAGTACTTC
TRBJ2-5	TRBV5-1	few	TRBD1	CASSLFTGEETQYF	TGCGCCAGCAGCTTGTTTACAGGGGAAGAGACCCAGTACTTC
TRBJ2-3	TRBV6-2/TRBV6-3	-	-	CASSLLSSTDTQYF	TGTGCCAGCAGTCTACTCTCTAGCACAGATACGCAGTATTTT
TRBJ2-7	TRBV7-9	-	-	CASSLDRGFGYEQYF	TGTGCCAGCAGCTTAGACAGAGGGTTTGGCTACGAGCAGTACTTC
TRBJ2-1	TRBV15	-	TRBD2	CATSRVSRDYLGYEQFF	TGTGCCACCAGCAGAGTTTCGAGGGACTACCTCGGGTATGAGCAGTTCTTC
TRBJ1-1	TRBV7-2	-	TRBD1	CASSLNQPGQGATEAFF	TGTGCCAGCAGCTTAAACCAACCGGGACAGGGGGCCACTGAAGCTTTCTTT
TRBJ2-7	TRBV29-1	-	TRBD1	CSVDVGGTGGYEQYF	TGCAGCGTTGACGTAGGTGGGACAGGGGGCTACGAGCAGTACTTC
TRBJ1-3	TRBV28	once	-	CASSWGGQAGNTIYF	TGTGCCAGCAGTTGGGGGGGGCAGGCTGGAAACACCATATATTTT